This passage covers 31 T cell receptor beta chains from one sample sequenced in a study of T cell responses to AZD1222 COVID-19 vaccine. The data were produced by immunoSEQ multiplex PCR, yet TCRdb's version contains in-frame clones alone and is incomplete. The sample records about 98,000 clones, around 88% being singletons. The sequences come from peripheral blood, collected on day 0 of MenACWY control vaccination. Source of these receptors: an adult in good health.

The chain has TRBV29-1 and TRBJ1-2, with D possibly being TRBD1 (5 bases). In germline, CDR1 is SQVTM, CDR2 ANQGSEA. V lost 7 bases, J lost 3 bases, and 12 bases lay in between. The CDR3 is 12 amino acids. CDR3 residues: CSGGIGDYGYTF. The CDR3 DNA reads as TGCAGCGGAGGGATAGGGGACTATGGCTACACCTTC.

The rearrangement uses TRBV5-1 and TRBJ1-5; TRBD1 aligns across 8 bases. Germline assignment: CDR1 SGHRS and CDR2 YFSETQ. The CDR3 totals 14 residues. J gave up 3 bases and V 3 bases, and 2 bases lay outside the gene matches. Here the CDR3 reads CASSSGQANQPQHF. CDR3 sequence (DNA): TGCGCCAGCAGCTCGGGACAGGCCAATCAGCCCCAGCATTTT. The full variable domain, its missing parts supplied by reference TRBV5-1 and TRBJ1-5, is KAGVTQTPRYLIKTRGQQVTLSCSPISGHRSVSWYQQTPGQGLQFLFEYFSETQRNKGNFPGRFSGRQFSNSRSEMNVSTLELGDSALYLCASSSGQANQPQHFGDGTRLSIL.

The V and J genes are TRBV27 and TRBJ1-1, with D tentatively TRBD1 (5 bases). The CDR3 runs to 14 residues. CDR1 and CDR2 from the germline V gene are MNHEY and SMNVEV (reference sequence). V lost 5 bases and J lost 0, with 10 bases in between. In nucleotides, the CDR3 is TGTGCCAGCAGTCAGCAGGGCTTGAACACTGAAGCTTTCTTT. It is translated as CASSQQGLNTEAFF.

This clone was counted a few times. This chain links TRBV29-1 with TRBJ2-3, with 9 positions matching TRBD2. The CDR3 covers 15 residues. CDR1 and CDR2 (germline): SQVTM, ANQGSEA. V dropped 7 bases and J dropped 2; count of bases not matched to a gene: 10. The CDR3 is CSAQKAGGNTDTQYF. The CDR3 DNA follows: TGCAGCGCTCAAAAGGCGGGGGGGAACACAGATACGCAGTATTTT.

The chain recombines TRBV11-2 with TRBJ1-2; no reliable D call. The V end was cut by 5 bases, the J end by 0 bases, with 10 bases between. Looked up from germline, CDR1 is SGHAT and CDR2 is FQNNGV. CDR3 length equals 14 residues. Here the CDR3 reads CASSLFTANYGYTF. CDR3 coding DNA: TGTGCCAGCAGCCTTTTCACAGCTAACTATGGCTACACCTTC.

This rearrangement joins TRBV6-6 to TRBJ1-5; 10 positions match TRBD1. Trimming took 6 bases from V and 7 from J; bases not matched to a gene: 9. The germline V gene encodes CDR1 MNHNY and CDR2 SVGAGI (reference sequence). The CDR3 covers 15 residues. The CDR3 protein is CASSSDRGQGQPQHF. The DNA of the CDR3 is TGTGCCAGCAGCTCAGACAGGGGGCAAGGCCAGCCCCAGCATTTT.

This chain links TRBV19 with TRBJ1-4, with TRBD1 matching 12 bases. The ends lost 5 bases at V and 10 bases at J; junction bases unmatched: 5. CDR1 and CDR2 (germline): LNHDA, SQIVND (reference sequence). The CDR3 runs to 14 residues. The CDR3 DNA is TGTGCCAGTAGTGGGGACAGGGGGCGGGGAAAACTGTTTTTT. Translating gives CASSGDRGRGKLFF.

The gene calls are TRBV20-1 and TRBJ1-1; D is unresolved. The CDR3 length is 11 residues. Trimming removed 5 bases from V and 4 bases from J, with 8 bases in between. The germline V gene has CDR1 DFQATT and CDR2 SNEGSKA (reference sequence). In DNA, the CDR3 is TGCAGTGCTCCGAGTAGCACTGAAGCTTTCTTT. This sequence encodes CSAPSSTEAFF.

The rearrangement joins TRBV6-5 to TRBJ2-7, with a tentative D call TRBD1 (5 bases). CDR1 is MNHEY, CDR2 SVGAGI, per germline. This CDR3 contains 13 residues. The V and J ends lost 2 bases and 4 bases respectively, with 9 bases between them. The CDR3 region is CASSYRRQYEQYF. DNA for the CDR3: TGTGCCAGCAGTTACAGGAGACAGTACGAGCAGTACTTC.

This clone was detected once. The chain combines TRBV5-5 with TRBJ2-3; TRBD1 aligns across 10 bases. The CDR3 spans 15 residues. V shed 3 bases, J shed 6 bases, and the junction held 7 bases outside the gene matches. CDR1 is SGHKS and CDR2 is YYEKEE in the germline V gene (reference sequence). Here the CDR3 reads CASSYVPGQGDTQYF. For the CDR3, the DNA is TGTGCCAGCAGCTACGTCCCGGGACAGGGGGATACGCAGTATTTT.

J is TRBJ2-5 and V is TRBV18; TRBD1 aligns across 7 bases. The CDR3 totals 15 residues. Germline trimming cut 0 bases from V and 3 bases from J; bases unmatched to any gene: 4. CDR1 and CDR2 (germline): KGHSH, LQKENI. CDR3 DNA sequence: TGTGCCAGCTCACCACCCGGGACAGCAAAAGAGACCCAGTACTTC. Translating gives CASSPPGTAKETQYF.

J is TRBJ1-1 and V is TRBV4-3; D uncertain. CDR1 LGHNA and CDR2 YSLEER come from the germline V gene. CDR3 length: 14 amino acids. V was pared by 0 bases and J by 1 base, with 6 bases between. The CDR3 nucleotides are TGCGCCAGCAGCCAAGATGTGAGGAACACTGAAGCTTTCTTT. It translates to CASSQDVRNTEAFF.

The chain is built from TRBV7-8 and TRBJ2-5, with TRBD2 matching over 8 bases. The germline V gene encodes CDR1 SGHVS and CDR2 FQNEAQ. J gave up 0 bases and V 4 bases, and 10 bases lay outside the gene matches. The CDR3 spans 17 residues. CDR3 loop: CASSSRGGGGYQETQYF. DNA for the CDR3: TGTGCCAGCAGCTCCCGGGGAGGCGGGGGGTACCAAGAGACCCAGTACTTC.

The V call is TRBV19, the J call TRBJ1-4; no firm D call. The CDR3 length is 15 residues. Germline CDR1 and CDR2: LNHDA and SQIVND (reference sequence). V dropped 0 bases and J dropped 8 bases, with 13 bases sitting between them. CDR3 sequence (DNA): TGTGCCAGTAGTATAGATCGGGGTGAGGTAGAAAAACTGTTTTTT. It codes for CASSIDRGEVEKLFF.

The gene calls are TRBV4-1 and TRBJ1-2, with a possible D match to TRBD1 (6 bases). Germline V gene data show CDR1 as MGHRA and CDR2 as YSYEKL. The CDR3 has 16 residues. Trimming pared 0 bases from V and 0 bases from J, leaving 11 bases between. The CDR3, as DNA: TGCGCCAGCAGCCAAGATAGGACAGTAGCTAACTATGGCTACACCTTC. Residues: CASSQDRTVANYGYTF.

This chain joins TRBV2 and TRBJ1-6; TRBD1 matches at 8 bases. V was clipped by 2 bases and J by 11 bases; unmatched bases: 5. Germline-derived CDR1 and CDR2 are SNHLY and FYNNEI. This CDR3 has 14 residues. The CDR3 region is CASSEMAGGTPLHF. The DNA for the CDR3 is TGTGCCAGCAGTGAAATGGCAGGGGGCACACCCCTCCACTTT.

This chain links TRBV4-2 with TRBJ1-2, with D tentatively TRBD1 (5 bases). Looked up from germline, CDR1 is LGHNA and CDR2 is YNFKEQ. V gave up 0 bases and J gave up 4 bases, with 9 bases separating them. The CDR3 sequence is 14 residues long. CDR3 nucleotide sequence: TGTGCCAGCAGCCAAGAAGGGGAATTCTATGGCTACACCTTC. Its translation is CASSQEGEFYGYTF.

V and J are TRBV28 and TRBJ2-2, with 8 bases matching TRBD1. The CDR3 loop spans 16 amino acids. The ends lost 5 bases at V and 4 bases at J; junction bases unmatched: 9. CDR1 MDHEN and CDR2 SYDVKM come from the germline V gene. CDR3 sequence (DNA): TGTGCCAGCAGTCCGTTGACAGGGGCGGGCACCGGGGAGCTGTTTTTT. This translates into CASSPLTGAGTGELFF.

The gene calls are TRBV28 and TRBJ1-1; TRBD1 matches 8 bases. The CDR3 sequence is 14 residues long. The germline gives CDR1 MDHEN, CDR2 SYDVKM. The J segment lost 0 bases and the V segment lost 6 bases, leaving 3 bases of the junction unmatched. CDR3: CASSHRGMNTEAFF. The DNA for the CDR3 is TGTGCCAGCAGCCACAGGGGGATGAACACTGAAGCTTTCTTT.

Only one count was recorded for this clone. The chain recombines TRBV4-1 with TRBJ2-1; 13 bases align to TRBD2. CDR1 and CDR2 from the germline V gene are MGHRA and YSYEKL. Trimming cost V 4 bases and J 3 bases; bases outside gene matches: 6. The CDR3 runs 17 residues. CDR3: CASSLQLAGGGYNEQFF. The CDR3 nucleotides are TGCGCCAGCAGCCTCCAACTAGCGGGGGGGGGCTACAATGAGCAGTTCTTC.

This clone was observed a single time. The chain is built from TRBV24-1 and TRBJ1-2; the match to TRBD1 covers 9 bases. Trimming removed 4 bases from V and 7 bases from J; junction bases left unmatched: 9. Looked up from germline, CDR1 is KGHDR and CDR2 is SFDVKD. The CDR3 loop spans 15 amino acids. In DNA, the CDR3 is TGTGCCACCAGTGACCGGGACAGGGAATGGAGTGGCTACACCTTC. It translates to CATSDRDREWSGYTF.

The table lists this clone with a count of one. The CDR3 region has the DNA TGCGCCAGCAGCCGCGGGACGGCGAACACTGAAGCTTTCTTT. This codes for CASSRGTANTEAFF. This chain connects TRBV4-3 to TRBJ1-1; TRBD1 might be the D (5 bases). This CDR3 has 14 amino acids. The V gene's germline CDR1 is LGHNA and CDR2 YSLEER. V dropped 4 bases and J dropped 1 base, with 10 bases sitting between them.

J is TRBJ1-1 and V is TRBV5-6, with unresolved D. Germline lookup yields CDR1 SGHDT and CDR2 YYEEEE. V gave up 3 bases and J gave up 7 bases, with 13 bases separating them. This CDR3 comprises 13 residues. CDR3 loop: CASSSGRVLEAFF. The CDR3 DNA is TGTGCCAGCAGCTCCGGCCGGGTGCTTGAAGCTTTCTTT.

The chain employs TRBV12-3 or TRBV12-4 and TRBJ2-7; D is perhaps TRBD2 (5 bases). CDR3 size: 12 residues. The ends were cut back, 6 bases at V and 6 bases at J, with 12 bases in the middle. CDR3 nucleotides: TGTGCCAGCAGCCCCGACGAGGGCGAGCAGTACTTC. This sequence encodes CASSPDEGEQYF.

This clone has only one observation. The chain joins TRBV27 to TRBJ2-5; D perhaps matches TRBD1 (5 bases). The CDR3 is 15 amino acids. From germline, CDR1 is MNHEY and CDR2 SMNVEV (reference sequence). V shed 5 bases and J shed 5 bases, with 18 bases lying between them. The CDR3 loop is CASSPTSSRAETQYF. CDR3 sequence (DNA): TGTGCCAGCAGTCCAACGTCAAGCAGGGCGGAGACCCAGTACTTC.

The rearrangement uses TRBV7-8 and TRBJ2-5, with D possibly matching TRBD2 (6 bases). The germline CDR1 and CDR2 sequences are SGHVS and FQNEAQ. The germline V and J ends were trimmed by 0 bases and 9 bases, with 17 bases remaining between them. The CDR3 is 15 amino acids. The CDR3 protein is CASSLARSAGWAQYF. CDR3 bases: TGTGCCAGCAGCTTAGCGCGTAGCGCGGGGTGGGCCCAGTACTTC.

The genes are TRBV5-5 and TRBJ2-1, with 7 bases aligning to TRBD1. Trimming took 4 bases from V and 4 from J; bases not matched to a gene: 2. Germline CDR1 and CDR2: SGHKS and YYEKEE (reference sequence). There are 13 residues in the CDR3. CDR3 in DNA: TGTGCCAGCAGCCTGACAGGGTACAATGAGCAGTTCTTC. Its protein product is CASSLTGYNEQFF.

This chain connects TRBV5-1 to TRBJ1-2, with a weak D call TRBD1 (6 bases). Per the germline V gene, CDR1 is SGHRS and CDR2 is YFSETQ. This CDR3 region has 15 residues. The V end was cut by 2 bases, the J end by 4 bases, with 15 bases between. This chain's CDR3 is CASSFQDSYPYGYTF. Written as DNA, the CDR3 is TGCGCCAGCAGCTTCCAGGACAGCTACCCCTATGGCTACACCTTC.

This chain uses TRBV3-1 (or the pseudogene TRBV3-2) with TRBJ2-7; no clear D gene. The CDR3 totals 11 residues. Germline V gene data show CDR1 as LGHDT and CDR2 as YNNKEL (reference sequence). Trimming took 5 bases from V and 0 from J, leaving 2 bases between them. In nucleotides, the CDR3 is TGTGCCAGCAGCTACTCCTACGAGCAGTACTTC. The encoded protein is CASSYSYEQYF.

Only a few counts were recorded for this clone. The CDR3 DNA reads as TGTGCCATCATGAAAGCGGGGGACACCGGGGAGCTGTTTTTT. It specifies CAIMKAGDTGELFF. This rearrangement joins TRBV10-3 to TRBJ2-2, with TRBD2 matching 8 bases. The germline CDR1 and CDR2 sequences are ENHRY and SYGVKD. The CDR3 runs to 14 residues. The V segment lost 7 bases and the J segment 3 bases; nucleotides outside the gene matches: 4.

A remark on this clone: At the DNA level, this CDR3 is encoded by other sequences in the same sample as well. The chain recombines TRBV6-6 with TRBJ1-6, with a tentative D call TRBD1 (5 bases). Trimming pared 0 bases from V and 8 bases from J, leaving 8 bases between. Germline CDR1 MNHNY, CDR2 SVGAGI (reference sequence). This CDR3 region has 14 residues. The CDR3 nucleotides are TGTGCCAGCAGTTACTCAGGGGAGGATTCACCCCTCCACTTT. It codes for CASSYSGEDSPLHF.